A single sample gave rise to the 28 T cell receptor beta chains below, sequenced in a study of T-cell reconstitution after alpha-beta-depleted transplantation in children. Unique molecular identifiers were used to barcode this TCRbeta library. Via MiXCR, TCRdb re-called the PCR reads, giving one row per CDR3 protein. Of 400,000 to 450,000 distinct CDR3 sequences in the sample, over 40% are singletons; the top ten hold approximately 25%. The sequencing used PBMCs, collected before TCRalphabeta/CD19-depleted stem cell transplant. These receptors came from a girl aged 2 to 10 with aplastic anemia, due to receive a stem cell transplant.

J is TRBJ1-1 and V is TRBV5-1, with 12 bases aligning to TRBD1. The CDR3 runs to 15 residues. V shed 5 bases and J 2 bases; nucleotides not matched to a gene: 4. From germline, CDR1 is SGHRS and CDR2 YFSETQ. The CDR3: CASRGTGGPNTEAFF. The CDR3 bases are TGCGCCAGCAGAGGGACAGGGGGCCCAAACACTGAAGCTTTCTTT.

This chain uses TRBV11-2 with TRBJ2-2; TRBD2 agrees at 13 bases. This CDR3 region has 16 residues. Germline lookup yields CDR1 SGHAT and CDR2 FQNNGV. J gave up 7 bases and V 5 bases, and 7 bases lay outside the gene matches. This CDR3 is CASSPGTSGMGGELFF. The CDR3 DNA is TGTGCCAGCAGCCCAGGGACTAGCGGGATGGGCGGGGAGCTGTTTTTT.

This clonotype has at least ten counts. V usage is TRBV29-1 and J usage is TRBJ2-5; no clear D. Germline CDR1 is SQVTM and CDR2 is ANQGSEA. Trimming left V 2 bases short and J 5 bases short, with 18 bases between. CDR3 size: 15 residues. CDR3 coding DNA: TGCAGCGTTGAAATCGCGCTCTCGGTCGAGGAGACCCAGTACTTC. The encoded protein is CSVEIALSVEETQYF.

This clonotype occurred a few times. This rearrangement joins TRBV30 to TRBJ1-2; 7 bases are a match to TRBD1. V lost 3 bases, J lost 5 bases, and 9 bases stayed unmatched. CDR3 length: 14 amino acids. Germline V gene lookup returns CDR1 GTSNPN and CDR2 SVGIG (reference sequence). CDR3 amino acids: CAWSTPGGLYGYTF. CDR3 coding DNA: TGTGCCTGGAGCACTCCAGGGGGTCTGTATGGCTACACCTTC.

This rearrangement joins TRBV7-6 to TRBJ2-1; D is possibly TRBD2 (6 bases). The length of the CDR3 is 16 residues. Germline V gene sequence: CDR1 SGHVS, CDR2 FNYEAQ. The germline V and J ends were trimmed by 5 bases and 2 bases, with 16 bases remaining between them. CDR3: CASSPLRDGAYNEQFF. The CDR3 DNA reads as TGTGCCAGCAGCCCTCTGCGGGACGGGGCCTACAATGAGCAGTTCTTC.

This clonotype showed up many times. J is TRBJ2-3 and V is TRBV4-1; 7 positions match TRBD1. The CDR3 loop spans 16 amino acids. Losses at the gene ends were 4 bases for V and 2 bases for J; bases not matched to a gene: 9. In germline, CDR1 is MGHRA, CDR2 YSYEKL. CDR3 DNA sequence: TGCGCCAGCAGCCGAAGATTGGGGACAGACACAGATACGCAGTATTTT. It yields the protein CASSRRLGTDTDTQYF.

In its sample, this clonotype was seen a few times. The chain couples TRBV5-1 to TRBJ2-5; D tentatively fits TRBD1 or TRBD2 (5 bases each). In germline, CDR1 is SGHRS, CDR2 YFSETQ. The CDR3 runs to 15 residues. Deletions cut 0 bases from V and 1 base from J, with 10 bases between. Here the CDR3 DNA reads TGCGCCAGCAGCTTGGACGTGGGGGTCCAAGAGACCCAGTACTTC. Protein: CASSLDVGVQETQYF.

This clonotype was counted a single time. This rearrangement joins TRBV18 to TRBJ1-1, with unresolved D. V was shortened by 1 base and J by 5 bases, with 8 bases between the two germline ends. CDR1 is KGHSH, CDR2 LQKENI, per germline. The CDR3 extends over 13 amino acids. The CDR3 loop reads CASSPRRETEAFF. The CDR3 DNA reads as TGTGCCAGCTCACCACGAAGGGAAACTGAAGCTTTCTTT.

J is TRBJ2-3 and V is TRBV20-1; TRBD1 might be the D (5 bases). The germline CDR1 and CDR2 sequences are DFQATT and SNEGSKA (reference sequence). The length of the CDR3 is 15 residues. With 6 bases removed from V and 8 bases from J, the gap between germline ends came to 24 bases. CDR3 DNA sequence: TGCAGTGCGGAGTGGTCGCAGGGTGGGAAGAGTACGCAGTATTTT. Its protein is CSAEWSQGGKSTQYF.

V gene TRBV20-1 combines with J gene TRBJ2-3, with D perhaps given as TRBD1 or TRBD2 (5 bases each). The germline CDR1 and CDR2 sequences are DFQATT and SNEGSKA (reference sequence). This CDR3 is 18 amino acids long. With 6 bases removed from V and 0 bases from J, the gap between germline ends came to 25 bases. The CDR3 loop is CSAPVPGRVPKSTDTQYF. The CDR3 DNA reads as TGCAGTGCCCCGGTTCCGGGGCGCGTACCTAAAAGCACAGATACGCAGTATTTT.

V is TRBV5-6 and J is TRBJ2-2; D is unclear. The CDR3 consists of 13 residues. Trimming took 2 bases from V and 6 from J, leaving 8 bases between them. CDR1 and CDR2 (germline): SGHDT, YYEEEE. CDR3 in DNA: TGTGCCAGCAGCTTCGGGCTCCCCGGGGAGCTGTTTTTT. As protein: CASSFGLPGELFF.

This clonotype was detected only a few times. The rearrangement links TRBV20-1 to TRBJ2-3, with D possibly being TRBD2 (6 bases). V lost 4 bases and J 3 bases, leaving 20 bases between the germline ends. The CDR3 is 16 residues long. Germline CDR1 DFQATT, CDR2 SNEGSKA (reference sequence). CDR3 bases: TGCAGTGCTAACCCACGTGGGGACTTAAATACAGATACGCAGTATTTT. This gives the protein CSANPRGDLNTDTQYF.

This clonotype was detected only a few times. The gene calls are TRBV29-1 and TRBJ1-2; D gene ambiguous. The V end lost 4 bases, the J end lost 8 bases, and 11 bases lay between the germline ends. This CDR3 has 11 amino acids. Looked up from germline, CDR1 is SQVTM and CDR2 is ANQGSEA. This chain's CDR3 is CSVVSGDGYTF. Here the CDR3 DNA reads TGCAGCGTTGTGTCAGGTGACGGCTACACCTTC.

V and J are TRBV5-4 and TRBJ2-3; 8 nucleotides agree with TRBD2. Germline loops: CDR1 SGHNT, CDR2 YYREEE (reference sequence). The CDR3 has 15 residues. Unmatched junction bases numbered 4, after V lost 0 bases and J lost 4 bases. DNA for the CDR3: TGTGCCAGCAGCTTGGACGGACTAGCTGCAGATACGCAGTATTTT. This codes for CASSLDGLAADTQYF.

This chain joins TRBV12-3 or TRBV12-4 and TRBJ2-3; 7 positions agree with TRBD2. The CDR3 covers 17 residues. Germline trimming cut 6 bases from V and 1 base from J; bases unmatched to any gene: 13. The CDR3 nucleotides read TGTGCCAGCAGGTCCTTACTAGCGACCCGGCGCACAGATACGCAGTATTTT. Translation gives CASRSLLATRRTDTQYF.

This clonotype was detected many times. The rearrangement links TRBV29-1 to TRBJ2-7; D might be TRBD2 (6 bases). Germline-derived CDR1 and CDR2 are SQVTM and ANQGSEA. The CDR3 contains 11 residues. The V and J ends lost 6 bases and 6 bases respectively, with 12 bases between them. The CDR3 nucleotides read TGCAGCGTCCAGGCGGGGCCCGAGCAGTACTTC. Translating gives CSVQAGPEQYF.

At least ten counts were recorded for this clonotype. This chain connects TRBV20-1 to TRBJ2-7; a weak D match, TRBD2 (5 bases). With 0 bases removed from V and 5 bases from J, the gap between germline ends came to 14 bases. Per the germline V gene, CDR1 is DFQATT and CDR2 is SNEGSKA (reference sequence). This CDR3 contains 14 residues. The CDR3: CSARDPRPGNEQYF. CDR3 nucleotides: TGCAGTGCTAGAGACCCTAGGCCGGGGAACGAGCAGTACTTC.

J is TRBJ2-3 and V is TRBV15; 8 bases match TRBD1. This CDR3 contains 15 residues. The V and J ends lost 0 bases and 5 bases, in that order; junction bases with no gene match: 4. Germline-derived CDR1 and CDR2 are LNHNV and YYDKDF (reference sequence). CDR3 bases: TGTGCCACCAGCAGAGAGGCCAGGGGGCAAGATACGCAGTATTTT. Its protein product is CATSREARGQDTQYF.

The rearrangement joins TRBV28 to TRBJ2-7; D assignment may be TRBD1 or TRBD2 (5 bases each). The CDR3 has 15 residues. V dropped 6 bases and J dropped 2 bases, with 17 bases sitting between them. CDR1 and CDR2 (germline): MDHEN, SYDVKM. CDR3 sequence (DNA): TGTGCCAGCAGGGGACCGAGGACGGACACCTACGAGCAGTACTTC. It codes for CASRGPRTDTYEQYF.

This clonotype has a handful of counts. This chain links TRBV24-1 with TRBJ2-3; D remains unclear. Germline V gives CDR1 KGHDR, CDR2 SFDVKD. Trimming removed 3 bases from V and 4 bases from J, with 19 bases in between. The CDR3 is 17 amino acids. Here the CDR3 DNA reads TGTGCCACCAGTGATCGGTCAGACCACTTGAGCTCAGATACGCAGTATTTT. This encodes CATSDRSDHLSSDTQYF.

Regarding this clonotype: The CDR3 ends on some other residue instead of the conserved phenylalanine or tryptophan, so this is likely a read error. The chain is built from TRBV12-3 or TRBV12-4 and TRBJ2-2; D not certain. The ends were cut back, 3 bases at V and 8 bases at J, with 10 bases in the middle. The CDR3 loop spans 13 amino acids. CDR3 residues: CASSFRDSGELFC. The DNA of the CDR3 is TGTGCCAGCAGTTTCCGAGATTCGGGGGAGCTGTTTTGT.

Of note for this clonotype: This may be a read error, as it is one base from a much larger clone. This chain joins TRBV7-2 and TRBJ1-1; the match to TRBD1 covers 7 bases. The V gene's germline CDR1 is SGHTA and CDR2 FQGNSA. Trimming at V came to 2 bases and at J to 13 bases, leaving 13 bases not matched to a gene. The CDR3 sequence is 14 residues long. The CDR3 bases are TGTGCCAGCAGCTTAATCATTGGACAGGCGGAGGTTTTCTTT. It codes for CASSLIIGQAEVFF.

The sample holds a few counts of this clonotype. The V gene is TRBV7-9, the J gene TRBJ1-1; D not resolved. Germline CDR1 reads SEHNR; CDR2 reads FQNEAQ (reference sequence). This CDR3 is 13 amino acids long. V gave up 5 bases and J gave up 1 base, with 8 bases separating them. The CDR3 reads CASSPDQNTEAFF. The CDR3 DNA reads TGTGCCAGCAGCCCAGACCAGAACACTGAAGCTTTCTTT.

A single count supports this clonotype. The genes are TRBV20-1 and TRBJ1-6; D remains unclear. The CDR3 has 14 amino acids. Germline CDR1 DFQATT, CDR2 SNEGSKA (reference sequence). V dropped 5 bases and J dropped 2 bases, with 10 bases sitting between them. CDR3 nucleotides: TGCAGTGCTCCCGGCGGTCCCTATAATTCACCCCTCCACTTT. The encoded protein is CSAPGGPYNSPLHF.

This clonotype was seen ten or more times. The chain has TRBV5-1 and TRBJ1-4; TRBD1 agrees at 10 bases. CDR3 length equals 15 residues. J gave up 7 bases and V 4 bases, and 7 bases lay outside the gene matches. From germline, CDR1 is SGHRS and CDR2 YFSETQ. Here the CDR3 DNA reads TGCGCCAGCAGCCACGGGGGACAGGGGTCTGAAAAACTGTTTTTT. Translated: CASSHGGQGSEKLFF. Full variable domain (remainder filled in from reference TRBV5-1 and TRBJ1-4): KAGVTQTPRYLIKTRGQQVTLSCSPISGHRSVSWYQQTPGQGLQFLFEYFSETQRNKGNFPGRFSGRQFSNSRSEMNVSTLELGDSALYLCASSHGGQGSEKLFFGSGTQLSVL.

Many counts were recorded for this clonotype. V is TRBV3-1 and J is TRBJ1-2; D is unresolved. The CDR3 runs to 13 residues. Germline V gives CDR1 LGHDT, CDR2 YNNKEL (reference sequence). Trimming stripped 3 bases from V and 3 bases from J, with 8 bases between. Here the CDR3 DNA reads TGTGCCAGCAGCCAGGCAGGAGACTATGGCTACACCTTC. Its translation: CASSQAGDYGYTF.

This clonotype was recorded a few times. A read error may account for a junction end that differs from germline. V is TRBV7-9 and J is TRBJ2-5; 12 nucleotides agree with TRBD2. CDR1 is SEHNR and CDR2 is FQNEAQ in the germline V gene (reference sequence). The CDR3 has 16 residues. The CDR3 is CASSLTTSGGQGTQYF. CDR3 bases: TGTGCCAGCAGCCTAACTACTAGCGGGGGGCAAGGGACCCAGTACTTC. The full variable domain, its missing parts supplied by reference TRBV7-9 and TRBJ2-5, is DTGVSQNPRHKITKRGQNVTFRCDPISEHNRLYWYRQTLGQGPEFLTYFQNEAQLEKSRLLSDRFSAERPKGSFSTLEIQRTEQGDSAMYLCASSLTTSGGQGTQYFGPGTRLLVL.

The genes are TRBV6-1 and TRBJ2-7, with 9 bases matching TRBD2. This CDR3 comprises 16 residues. V lost 4 bases and J lost 0; bases outside the gene matches: 7. Per germline, CDR1 MNHNS and CDR2 SASEGT. Written as DNA, the CDR3 is TGTGCCAGCAGTGGGGGACTAGCTAGGAGCTCCTACGAGCAGTACTTC. This translates into CASSGGLARSSYEQYF.